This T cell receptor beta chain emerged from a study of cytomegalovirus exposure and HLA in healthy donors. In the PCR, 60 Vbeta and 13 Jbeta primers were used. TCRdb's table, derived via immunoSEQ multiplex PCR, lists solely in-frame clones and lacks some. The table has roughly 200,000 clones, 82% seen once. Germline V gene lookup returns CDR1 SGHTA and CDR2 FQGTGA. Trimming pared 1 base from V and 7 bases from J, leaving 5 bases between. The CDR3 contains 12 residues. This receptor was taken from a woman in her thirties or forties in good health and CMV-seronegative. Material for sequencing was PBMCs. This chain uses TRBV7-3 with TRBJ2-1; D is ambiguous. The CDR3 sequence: CASSLIGNEQFF. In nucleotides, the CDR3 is TGTGCCAGCAGCTTAATCGGGAATGAGCAGTTCTTC.